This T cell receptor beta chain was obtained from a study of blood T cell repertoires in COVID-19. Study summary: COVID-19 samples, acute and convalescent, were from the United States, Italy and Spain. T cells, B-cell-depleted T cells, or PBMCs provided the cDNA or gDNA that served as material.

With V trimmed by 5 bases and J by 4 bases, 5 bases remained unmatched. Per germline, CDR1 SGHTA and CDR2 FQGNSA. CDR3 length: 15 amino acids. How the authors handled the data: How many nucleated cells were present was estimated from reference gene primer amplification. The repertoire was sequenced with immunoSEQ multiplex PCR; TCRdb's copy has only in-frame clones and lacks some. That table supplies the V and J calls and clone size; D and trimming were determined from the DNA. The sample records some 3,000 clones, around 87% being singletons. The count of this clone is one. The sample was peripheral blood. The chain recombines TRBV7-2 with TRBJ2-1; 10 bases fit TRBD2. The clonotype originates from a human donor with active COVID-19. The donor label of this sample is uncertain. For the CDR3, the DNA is TGTGCCAGCAGCACCACTAGCGGGGCTTACAATGAGCAGTTCTTC. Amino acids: CASSTTSGAYNEQFF.